This T cell receptor (beta chain) was found in a study of human T cells and chemical hapten exposure. About this clonotype: Its antigen remains unidentified.

Time point meaning: pre-sensitization, week 0. Treatment meaning: therapeutic diphenylcyclopropenone sensitization with weekly scalp DPC. Unseparated into fractions, whole blood served as the source from which total RNA was extracted. Study-wide results and limits: Because all patients had alopecia, their immune responses might differ from healthy ones.

TCRdb re-analysed the RACE reads in MiXCR, keeping a single row per CDR3 protein. The data contain tens of thousands of distinct CDR3 sequences, around 6.6% of them seen just once; the ten biggest clones take up over 1.5%. The source was whole blood, collected in connection with sensitization to the hapten diphenylcyclopropenone (DPC). This sequence originates from a young woman with alopecia areata. Some clones in this sample may be carry-over from other donors' samples.

Here the CDR3 DNA reads TGTGCCAGCAGCCAGACACTGGACAGCACAGATACGCAGTATTTT. Translation: CASSQTLDSTDTQYF. J is TRBJ2-3 and V is TRBV3-1; D is uncertain. The length of the CDR3 is 15 residues. The V gene lost 3 bases and the J gene lost 0 bases, with 10 bases spanning the gap. Germline assignment: CDR1 LGHDT and CDR2 YNNKEL (reference sequence).